The 13 T cell receptor beta chains presented below share a single source sample, sequenced in a study of T cells expressing NK-cell markers. TCRdb re-called the 5' RACE reads, yielding one record per CDR3 amino acid sequence without DNA. The specimen's table records 200,000 to 300,000 distinct CDR3 sequences. The specimen sequenced was blood T cells: a sorted CD56 or NKG2C T cell subset, CD4+ or CD8+ T cells, or bulk PBMC T cells (not recorded which). All receptors derive from a man aged 18 to 30 in good health.

The chain has TRBV6-2 or TRBV6-3 and TRBJ1-6; TCRdb designates TRBD1, a call that cannot be tested without DNA. In germline, CDR1 is MNHEY, CDR2 SVGEGT. This CDR3 has 15 amino acids. CDR3 protein: CASRLDSFFNSPLHF.

The chain links TRBV14 to TRBJ2-3. In germline, CDR1 is SGHDN, CDR2 FVKESK. CDR3 length equals 12 residues. CDR3 in amino acids: CASSPFGNTQYF.

The chain employs TRBV12-3 or TRBV12-4 and TRBJ1-1; the TCRdb call, TRBD1, lacks DNA for checking. This CDR3 is built from 15 residues. CDR3 amino acids: CASSLDTGMNTEAFF.

The chain employs TRBV6-1 and TRBJ2-2; TCRdb proposes TRBD1, but this gene call is untestable without DNA. Germline V gene data show CDR1 as MNHNS and CDR2 as SASEGT. The CDR3 is made up of 15 amino acids. CDR3 residues: CASSSYTGGGGELFF.

J is TRBJ2-7 and V is TRBV5-1; there is no DNA to check the TCRdb D call of TRBD1. Germline loops: CDR1 SGHRS, CDR2 YFSETQ. The CDR3 runs 15 residues. The CDR3 region is CASSPRPGTDYEQYF.

This chain links TRBV14 with TRBJ1-1; the D gene TCRdb calls, TRBD1, cannot be checked with no DNA. Germline V gives CDR1 SGHDN, CDR2 FVKESK. CDR3 length: 15 residues. Here the CDR3 reads CASSRAGGGETEAFF.

The V gene is TRBV24-1, the J gene TRBJ2-1; the D call of TRBD2 rests on TCRdb alone, since no DNA is present to check it. Germline values: CDR1 KGHDR, CDR2 SFDVKD. The CDR3 covers 15 residues. CDR3 region: CATRGSGREYNEQFF.

This rearrangement joins TRBV20-1 to TRBJ2-7; TCRdb designates TRBD1, a call that cannot be tested without DNA. There are 15 residues in the CDR3. Germline V gives CDR1 DFQATT, CDR2 SNEGSKA (reference sequence). CDR3 residues: CSAYERQVSSYEQYF.

The rearrangement uses TRBV2 and TRBJ2-5; checking the TCRdb D call of TRBD1 is not possible without DNA. The germline V gene has CDR1 SNHLY and CDR2 FYNNEI. The CDR3 is 13 amino acids. The CDR3 spells CASRQGAYGTQYF.

CDR3 loop: CASSQAGSGTGELFF. The genes are TRBV3-1 and TRBJ2-2; with no DNA, the TCRdb D assignment of TRBD1 cannot be verified. This CDR3 contains 15 residues. Germline V CDR1 and CDR2: LGHDT, YNNKEL (reference sequence). Full variable domain (rest looked up from reference TRBV3-1 and TRBJ2-2): DTAVSQTPKYLVTQMGNDKSIKCEQNLGHDTMYWYKQDSKKFLKIMFSYNNKELIINETVPNRFSPKSPDKAHLNLHINSLELGDSAVYFCASSQAGSGTGELFFGEGSRLTVL.

The chain has TRBV20-1 and TRBJ2-6. Germline CDR1 and CDR2: DFQATT and SNEGSKA (reference sequence). CDR3 length equals 15 residues. The CDR3 is CSASRQTSGANVLTF.

The J gene is TRBJ1-2, the V gene TRBV19; the D gene TCRdb calls, TRBD1, cannot be checked with no DNA. Germline V gene lookup returns CDR1 LNHDA and CDR2 SQIVND (reference sequence). The CDR3 is 15 amino acids. The CDR3 region is CASSLGGVGTYGYTF.

V and J are TRBV5-1 and TRBJ2-3. CDR3 size: 13 residues. In germline, CDR1 is SGHRS, CDR2 YFSETQ. CDR3 sequence: CASRPSERDTQYF.